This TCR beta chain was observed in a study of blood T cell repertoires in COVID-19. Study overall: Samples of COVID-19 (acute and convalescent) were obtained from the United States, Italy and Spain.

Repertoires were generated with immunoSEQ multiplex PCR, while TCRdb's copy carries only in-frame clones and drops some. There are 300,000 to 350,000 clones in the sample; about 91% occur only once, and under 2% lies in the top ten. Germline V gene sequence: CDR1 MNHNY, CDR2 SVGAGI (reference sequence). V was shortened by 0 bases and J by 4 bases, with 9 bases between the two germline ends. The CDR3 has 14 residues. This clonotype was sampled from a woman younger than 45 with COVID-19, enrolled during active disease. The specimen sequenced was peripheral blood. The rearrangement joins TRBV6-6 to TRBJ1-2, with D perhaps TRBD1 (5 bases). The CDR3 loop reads CASSYSRGSYGYTF. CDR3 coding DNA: TGTGCCAGCAGTTACTCACGGGGGAGCTATGGCTACACCTTC.